At least ten counts were recorded for the clone carrying this T cell receptor (beta chain). Its antigen is undetermined. Germline CDR1 and CDR2: LGHDT and YNNKEL (reference sequence). J gave up 12 bases and V 7 bases, and 12 bases lay outside the gene matches. This CDR3 contains 13 residues. Template-switch 5'RACE cDNA synthesis added a 10-nucleotide unique molecular identifier. TCRdb called the 5' RACE reads again in MiXCR, with one record for every CDR3 protein. Of 55,000 to 75,000 distinct CDR3 sequences detected, about 2.5% appear once; the ten largest clones hold around 2.8%. This record comes from a study of neurological immune-mediated disorders. Study-wide findings and caveats: Levels of TCR clonal expansion peaked in HTLV-1-associated myelopathy and reached their lowest in multiple sclerosis, under those of healthy controls.

V usage is TRBV3-1 and J usage is TRBJ2-1, with 7 bases identical to TRBD1. The material sequenced was PBMCs. This sequence was found in a man aged 50 to 59 with multiple sclerosis. The CDR3 sequence is CASTRDSTARQFF. As DNA, the CDR3 is TGTGCCAGCACCCGGGACAGTACAGCTCGGCAGTTCTTC.